Presented here are 25 T cell receptor beta chains from one specimen sequenced in a study of blood T cell repertoires in COVID-19. This table comes from immunoSEQ multiplex PCR, and its TCRdb copy is limited to in-frame clones, with some not included. The sample shows about 490,000 clones, approximately 85% of them seen only once. Material: peripheral blood. The receptor source for this set is a human donor in a cohort sampled during active COVID-19.

The CDR3 protein is CASSRLALYYNEQFF. DNA for the CDR3: TGTGCCAGTAGTCGACTAGCCCTCTACTACAATGAGCAGTTCTTC. The chain joins TRBV19 to TRBJ2-1; 7 nucleotides align to TRBD2. CDR1 is LNHDA, CDR2 SQIVND, per germline (reference sequence). This CDR3 has 15 amino acids. Trimming took 5 bases from V and 3 from J; bases not matched to a gene: 7.

In regard to this clone: Other DNA sequences in the sample encode the same CDR3. The chain combines TRBV6-5 with TRBJ2-3; D uncertain. The CDR3 has 12 residues. The ends were cut back, 5 bases at V and 2 bases at J, with 5 bases in the middle. Germline CDR1 reads MNHEY; CDR2 reads SVGAGI. CDR3 region: CASSPNTDTQYF. CDR3 DNA: TGTGCCAGCAGTCCCAACACAGATACGCAGTATTTT.

The V call is TRBV28, the J call TRBJ1-2, with D tentatively TRBD1 (5 bases). The V and J ends lost 6 bases and 5 bases respectively, with 10 bases between them. This CDR3 comprises 12 residues. CDR1 and CDR2 (germline): MDHEN, SYDVKM. The CDR3 region is CASRLTGYGYTF. The CDR3 coding sequence is TGTGCCAGCAGGTTAACAGGTTATGGCTACACCTTC.

The CDR3 protein is CATQQVLYNEQFF. The CDR3 bases are TGTGCCACCCAACAGGTTTTATACAATGAGCAGTTCTTC. This chain connects TRBV6-6 to TRBJ2-1; D might be TRBD1 (5 bases). V lost 10 bases and J lost 4, with 14 bases in between. The germline CDR1 and CDR2 sequences are MNHNY and SVGAGI (reference sequence). CDR3 length equals 13 residues.

The rearrangement uses TRBV10-3 and TRBJ2-7; perhaps TRBD2 as D (5 bases). Germline assignment: CDR1 ENHRY and CDR2 SYGVKD. This CDR3 comprises 13 residues. V was pared by 7 bases and J by 6 bases, with 16 bases between. The CDR3 coding sequence is TGTGCCATCATGGCGCCAGGTGGGAGCGAGCAGTACTTC. This translates into CAIMAPGGSEQYF.

V usage is TRBV27 and J usage is TRBJ2-3, with 8 bases that match TRBD2. Unmatched junction bases numbered 8, after V lost 5 bases and J lost 1 base. Germline loops: CDR1 MNHEY, CDR2 SMNVEV (reference sequence). This CDR3 has 16 residues. CDR3 in DNA: TGTGCCAGCAGTGGGGGGACTAGTAAAGGCACAGATACGCAGTATTTT. As protein: CASSGGTSKGTDTQYF.

The CDR3 nucleotides read TGTGCCAGCAGCTTTGGGACTAGCGACATCTACGAGCAGTACTTC. Amino acid sequence: CASSFGTSDIYEQYF. The rearrangement links TRBV7-9 to TRBJ2-7, with TRBD2 matching over 10 bases. Germline values: CDR1 SEHNR, CDR2 FQNEAQ (reference sequence). This CDR3 spans 15 amino acids. V lost 3 bases, J lost 3 bases, and 5 bases stayed unmatched.

The chain has TRBV6-5 and TRBJ1-4, with D possibly being TRBD1 (6 bases). V lost 4 bases and J lost 4, with 16 bases in between. This CDR3 is 16 amino acids long. Germline-derived CDR1 and CDR2 are MNHEY and SVGAGI. The DNA for the CDR3 is TGTGCCAGCAGTTCGGGGGGCGCGGTTCGTAATGAAAAACTGTTTTTT. Amino acids: CASSSGGAVRNEKLFF.

The V gene is TRBV4-1, the J gene TRBJ2-7; 9 positions match TRBD1. There are 16 residues in the CDR3. Losses at the gene ends were 4 bases for V and 4 bases for J; bases not matched to a gene: 11. Germline assignment: CDR1 MGHRA and CDR2 YSYEKL. The CDR3 region is CASSLQTGTGLYEQYF. The CDR3 nucleotides are TGCGCCAGCAGCCTACAGACCGGGACAGGGTTGTACGAGCAGTACTTC.

This rearrangement joins TRBV18 to TRBJ1-2, with 9 bases lining up with TRBD1. The trim removed 1 base at V and 2 bases at J, leaving 5 bases unmatched. There are 16 residues in the CDR3. Germline lookup yields CDR1 KGHSH and CDR2 LQKENI. The CDR3 sequence: CASSPQDRGWNYGYTF. The CDR3 bases are TGTGCCAGCTCACCACAGGACAGGGGATGGAACTATGGCTACACCTTC.

This chain joins TRBV7-9 and TRBJ2-7; D perhaps matches TRBD1 (5 bases). This CDR3 is built from 14 residues. The germline CDR1 and CDR2 sequences are SEHNR and FQNEAQ (reference sequence). The V end lost 2 bases, the J end lost 0 bases, and 8 bases lay between the germline ends. The CDR3 here is CASSLLQASYEQYF. The CDR3 region has the DNA TGTGCCAGCAGCTTATTACAGGCCTCCTACGAGCAGTACTTC.

The gene calls are TRBV24-1 and TRBJ2-7; D is ambiguous. The CDR3 is 14 amino acids. Germline V lookup: CDR1 KGHDR, CDR2 SFDVKD. The V and J ends lost 1 base and 0 bases respectively, with 6 bases between them. Written as DNA, the CDR3 is TGTGCCACCAGTGATTTCCCTAGCTCCTACGAGCAGTACTTC. Amino acid sequence: CATSDFPSSYEQYF.

This clone was picked up one time. V and J are TRBV11-1 and TRBJ1-1, with D uncertain. Per germline, CDR1 SGHAT and CDR2 FQDESV (reference sequence). With 0 bases removed from V and 8 bases from J, the gap between germline ends came to 10 bases. The CDR3 is 13 amino acids. CDR3: CASSLATMTEAFF. In DNA form, the CDR3 reads TGTGCCAGCAGCTTAGCGACAATGACGGAAGCTTTCTTT.

The chain carries TRBV4-1 and TRBJ1-2; no reliable D call. Germline V gene sequence: CDR1 MGHRA, CDR2 YSYEKL. CDR3 length equals 13 residues. V was cut by 5 bases and J by 0 bases, with 7 bases left in between. CDR3 sequence reads: CASSTGPNYGYTF. CDR3 coding DNA: TGCGCCAGCAGCACGGGTCCTAACTATGGCTACACCTTC.

The chain uses TRBV5-4 and TRBJ2-2, with 10 positions matching TRBD1. CDR3 length: 16 residues. V shed 0 bases, J shed 3 bases, and the junction held 2 bases outside the gene matches. Germline V gives CDR1 SGHNT, CDR2 YYREEE (reference sequence). CDR3 in DNA: TGTGCCAGCAGCTTGGTGGGACAGGGGTACACCGGGGAGCTGTTTTTT. Translated: CASSLVGQGYTGELFF.

This clone has just one count. The chain recombines TRBV9 with TRBJ2-1, with 7 positions matching TRBD2. Germline CDR1 and CDR2: SGDLS and YYNGEE. V dropped 4 bases and J dropped 9; count of bases not matched to a gene: 13. The CDR3 has 15 amino acids. The CDR3 bases are TGTGCCAGCAGCCCAAGCGGGAATCAGATGGGTGAGCAGTTCTTC. Its protein is CASSPSGNQMGEQFF.

V is TRBV2 and J is TRBJ1-2; maybe TRBD1 (5 bases). CDR1 and CDR2 (germline): SNHLY, FYNNEI. The CDR3 extends over 13 amino acids. V was trimmed by 8 bases and J by 8 bases, leaving 18 bases between them. The DNA for the CDR3 is TGTGCCAGCGGGGGGAGCCGGGGCTACGGCTACACCTTC. Its protein is CASGGSRGYGYTF.

This clone has only a few counts. The V gene is TRBV7-9, the J gene TRBJ2-6, with D possibly being TRBD2 (5 bases). With 6 bases removed from V and 4 bases from J, the gap between germline ends came to 19 bases. In germline, CDR1 is SEHNR, CDR2 FQNEAQ (reference sequence). This CDR3 is built from 17 residues. The CDR3 DNA sequence: TGTGCCAGCAGTTCTAAACTCCTAGCAACCGGGGCCAACGTCCTGACTTTC. Its protein product is CASSSKLLATGANVLTF.

This clone was detected only once. The J gene is TRBJ2-3, the V gene TRBV25-1; 7 bases align to TRBD1. Looked up from germline, CDR1 is MGHDK and CDR2 is SYGVNS. The CDR3 runs to 14 residues. After removal of 7 bases from V and 1 base from J, the junction contained 5 bases not matched to a gene. CDR3 in amino acids: CASTLTGGTDTQYF. CDR3 nucleotides: TGTGCCAGCACCCTAACAGGGGGCACAGATACGCAGTATTTT. Supplemented by reference TRBV25-1 and TRBJ2-3, the full variable domain reads EADIYQTPRYLVIGTGKKITLECSQTMGHDKMYWYQQDPGMELHLIHYSYGVNSTEKGDLSSESTVSRIRTEHFPLTLESARPSHTSQYLCASTLTGGTDTQYFGPGTRLTVL.

About this clone: One junction end does not reproduce the germline sequence, and a read error may be involved. The chain joins TRBV2 to TRBJ2-7; D may be TRBD2 (7 bases). Germline CDR1 is SNHLY and CDR2 is FYNNEI. CDR3 length: 13 residues. CDR3 bases: TGTGCCAGCAGTGGAACCAGGGAGGGGGGGTGGCGCTTC. Translation gives CASSGTREGGWRF. Filled out from reference TRBV2 and TRBJ2-7, the complete variable domain reads EPEVTQTPSHQVTQMGQEVILRCVPISNHLYFYWYRQILGQKVEFLVSFYNNEISEKSEIFDDQFSVERPDGSNFTLKIRSTKLEDSAMYFCASSGTREGGWRFGPGTRLTVT.

This clone was detected once. The J gene is TRBJ1-1, the V gene TRBV18, with D maybe TRBD1 (5 bases). The ends were cut back, 3 bases at V and 5 bases at J, with 10 bases in the middle. The CDR3 consists of 13 residues. CDR1 is KGHSH, CDR2 LQKENI, per germline. The CDR3 DNA reads as TGTGCCAGCTCACCCACGACAGCTACTGAAGCTTTCTTT. This codes for CASSPTTATEAFF.

The chain couples TRBV28 to TRBJ1-2; no clear D. Trimming took off 4 bases at V and 8 bases at J, with 20 bases between the two ends. The CDR3 loop spans 15 amino acids. CDR1 and CDR2 (germline): MDHEN, SYDVKM. CDR3 loop: CASSSHGEVQRGYTF. In DNA form, the CDR3 reads TGTGCCAGCAGTTCTCACGGGGAAGTACAGAGGGGCTACACCTTC.

The chain combines TRBV19 with TRBJ1-1, with no clear D. Germline loops: CDR1 LNHDA, CDR2 SQIVND (reference sequence). The CDR3 is 15 amino acids. Trimming removed 4 bases at V and 0 bases at J, with 12 bases between. The CDR3 nucleotides read TGTGCCAGTAGTAGTCCGACAATACTGAACACTGAAGCTTTCTTT. This codes for CASSSPTILNTEAFF.

The chain uses TRBV27 and TRBJ1-1; D is ambiguous. Germline V lookup: CDR1 MNHEY, CDR2 SMNVEV (reference sequence). The V end lost 0 bases, the J end lost 3 bases, and 8 bases lay between the germline ends. The CDR3 is 14 amino acids. The CDR3 protein is CASSLSAAYTEAFF. The CDR3, as DNA: TGTGCCAGCAGTTTATCGGCAGCGTACACTGAAGCTTTCTTT.

The V and J genes are TRBV4-1 and TRBJ1-5; 7 positions match TRBD1. After removal of 1 base from V and 1 base from J, the junction contained 4 bases not matched to a gene. This CDR3 has 16 residues. CDR1 is MGHRA, CDR2 YSYEKL, per germline. The CDR3 here is CASSQVTGISNQPQHF. In DNA, the CDR3 is TGCGCCAGCAGCCAAGTGACAGGGATCAGCAATCAGCCCCAGCATTTT.